The entry below describes one T cell receptor (beta chain). Its antigen is not identified. The same CDR3 is also encoded by other DNA sequences in this sample. TCRdb keeps only in-frame clones here, not all; method: immunoSEQ multiplex PCR. Among some 190,000 clones listed, roughly nine tenths were seen once. The sample is drawn from a study of Ad26.COV2.S vaccination and SARS-CoV-2 variants. Overall study results and limits: Vaccine recipients surpassed placebo recipients in spike-specific TCR breadth.

Germline lookup yields CDR1 SGDLS and CDR2 YYNGEE. The CDR3 contains 14 residues. The trim removed 2 bases at V and 4 bases at J, leaving 3 bases unmatched. The sequenced sample was peripheral blood, obtained after recovery from COVID-19. The chain joins TRBV9 to TRBJ2-5; 9 bases fit TRBD2. The TCR sequence derives from a human donor who had recovered from COVID-19. The CDR3 is CASSVGSGGETQYF. The CDR3 bases are TGTGCCAGCAGCGTTGGTAGCGGGGGAGAGACCCAGTACTTC.